These T cell receptor beta chains were read from a single sample in a study of technical replicates of blood from a handful of donors. TCRdb's table, derived via immunoSEQ multiplex PCR, lists solely in-frame clones and lacks some. The sample includes roughly 80,000 clones, roughly 93% of them seen just once. Sequenced sample: T cells isolated from PBMCs. The receptor source for this set is a human donor in good health. Each CDR3 is given with its conserved first and last residue. A D gene is named only where the DNA matches it firmly. The listing skips clone size in some rows; elsewhere it reads once, few, many or a size class.

J: TRBJ2-7
D: .
size: .
V: TRBV28
DNA: TGTGCCTCCCGGGGTTACGGTTTGTACGGGCAGATGTACGAGCAGTACTTC
CDR3: CASRGYGLYGQMYEQYF

J: TRBJ1-1
D: TRBD1
size: .
V: TRBV11-3
DNA: TGTGCCAGCAGCTTCCAACAGGGGTCTACTGAAGCTTTCTTT
CDR3: CASSFQQGSTEAFF

J: TRBJ2-1
D: TRBD2
size: .
V: TRBV27
DNA: TGTGCCAGCAGTTTTGCGGGAGCCTACAATGAGCAGTTCTTC
CDR3: CASSFAGAYNEQFF

J: TRBJ2-1
D: TRBD2
size: .
V: TRBV25-1
DNA: TGTGCCAGCAGTGATCCCCTTAGCGGGAGGGCATACAATGAGCAGTTCTTC
CDR3: CASSDPLSGRAYNEQFF

J: TRBJ2-3
D: .
size: .
V: TRBV7-9
DNA: TGTGCCAGCAGCTTAGCTCCCCACACAGATACGCAGTATTTT
CDR3: CASSLAPHTDTQYF

J: TRBJ2-7
D: TRBD1
size: once
V: TRBV30
DNA: TGTGCCTGGACCCCGACAGGGTGGGGGTACGAGCAGTACTTC
CDR3: CAWTPTGWGYEQYF

J: TRBJ2-5
D: TRBD2
size: once
V: TRBV9
DNA: TGTGCCAGCAGCGTAGGGTCTAGCGGGGAAGAGACCCAGTACTTC
CDR3: CASSVGSSGEETQYF

J: TRBJ2-1
D: TRBD2
size: .
V: TRBV19
DNA: TGTGCCAGTAGTTCCATACCGGGACTAGCGGGGGGCCGGAGCTCCTACAATGAGCAGTTCTTC
CDR3: CASSSIPGLAGGRSSYNEQFF

J: TRBJ2-2
D: .
size: .
V: TRBV27
DNA: TGTGCCAGCAGTTTATCTAGAAGCACCGGGGAGCTGTTTTTT
CDR3: CASSLSRSTGELFF

J: TRBJ2-1
D: TRBD1
size: .
V: TRBV29-1
DNA: TGCAGCGTAGGACAGGGCTCCTACAATGAGCAGTTCTTC
CDR3: CSVGQGSYNEQFF

J: TRBJ2-7
D: .
size: .
V: TRBV2
DNA: TGTGCCAGCGGAGGACTCTCCTACGAGCAGTACTTC
CDR3: CASGGLSYEQYF

J: TRBJ1-4
D: .
size: .
V: TRBV10-2
DNA: TGCGCCAGCAGTGAACGGCAGAGGGGGGGAAAACTGTTTTTT
CDR3: CASSERQRGGKLFF

J: TRBJ1-2
D: TRBD1
size: .
V: TRBV18
DNA: TGTGCCAGCTCGCCGCGGACAGGGCTTGATCAATATGGCTACACCTTC
CDR3: CASSPRTGLDQYGYTF

J: TRBJ1-4
D: .
size: .
V: TRBV27
DNA: TGTGCCAGCAGCCCCTCTGCAACTAATGAAAAACTGTTTTTT
CDR3: CASSPSATNEKLFF

J: TRBJ2-7
D: .
size: .
V: TRBV6-1
DNA: TGTGCCAGCAGTGAATGGAGCAACTCCTACGAGCAGTACTTC
CDR3: CASSEWSNSYEQYF

J: TRBJ2-5
D: TRBD2
size: .
V: TRBV5-4
DNA: TGTGCCAGCAGCATAACTAGCGGGGGGCCAACACAAGAGACCCAGTACTTC
CDR3: CASSITSGGPTQETQYF

J: TRBJ2-1
D: TRBD2
size: .
V: TRBV6-5
DNA: TGTGCCAGCAGTTACGACGGGACTAGCGGGAGTCGTGAGCAGTTCTTC
CDR3: CASSYDGTSGSREQFF

J: TRBJ2-2
D: .
size: .
V: TRBV5-1
DNA: TGCGCCAGCAGCTTGGTAGCACAGGGAGGGACCGGGGAGCTGTTTTTT
CDR3: CASSLVAQGGTGELFF

J: TRBJ2-1
D: TRBD2
size: .
V: TRBV10-3
DNA: TGTGCCATCAGCCCCAGACTAGCGGGAGATAGTGAGCAGTTCTTC
CDR3: CAISPRLAGDSEQFF

J: TRBJ2-7
D: .
size: .
V: TRBV6-5
DNA: TGTGCCAGCAGTTACATGACAGGCTACGAGCAGTACTTC
CDR3: CASSYMTGYEQYF

J: TRBJ1-6
D: TRBD1
size: .
V: TRBV6-5
DNA: TGTGCCAGCAGTTACTCCGGGACAGGTGGCTCACCCCTCCACTTT
CDR3: CASSYSGTGGSPLHF

J: TRBJ2-5
D: .
size: .
V: TRBV5-4
DNA: TGTGCCAGCAGCTTGGACTTCCAAGAGACCCAGTACTTC
CDR3: CASSLDFQETQYF

J: TRBJ1-6
D: TRBD1
size: .
V: TRBV30
DNA: TGTGCCTGGAGTGTGGGACAGGGTAATTCACCCCTCCACTTT
CDR3: CAWSVGQGNSPLHF

J: TRBJ1-1
D: .
size: once
V: TRBV9
DNA: TGTGCCAGCAGCGTAGATGGGAGGAACACTGAAGCTTTCTTT
CDR3: CASSVDGRNTEAFF

J: TRBJ1-2
D: .
size: once
V: TRBV29-1
DNA: TGCAGCGTTATCCACAGGGACGGCTACACCTTC
CDR3: CSVIHRDGYTF

J: TRBJ2-7
D: TRBD2
size: .
V: TRBV7-9
DNA: TGTGCCAGCAGCCAATTAGCGGGAGGGCCGGGCGAGCAGTACTTC
CDR3: CASSQLAGGPGEQYF

J: TRBJ2-2
D: .
size: few
V: TRBV30
DNA: TGTGCCTGGAGTGTTACCGGGGGGCCCGGGGAGCTGTTTTTT
CDR3: CAWSVTGGPGELFF

J: TRBJ2-3
D: .
size: .
V: TRBV9
DNA: TGTGCCAGCAGCCCCATAGGCGGGGAAGAGATCATGGCCACAGATACGCAGTATTTT
CDR3: CASSPIGGEEIMATDTQYF

J: TRBJ2-1
D: .
size: .
V: TRBV19
DNA: TGTGCCAGTAGTGACAGGATCTATGAGCAGTTCTTC
CDR3: CASSDRIYEQFF